This passage covers 25 T cell receptor beta chains from one sample sequenced in a study of shared clonotypes between healthy human individuals. Positively selected for CCR7, the CD45RO-negative cells used as naive CD8 cells excluded terminally differentiated effector memory CD45RA+ cells. Clones were sequenced by immunoSEQ multiplex PCR, and TCRdb holds only the in-frame ones, with some missing. The sample shows hundreds of thousands of clones, 80% to 95% of them seen only once. Sequenced input: naive CD8+ T cells sorted from blood. All receptors derive from a man younger than 45 in good health.

V usage is TRBV25-1 and J usage is TRBJ1-1; D is possibly TRBD1 (5 bases). V gave up 5 bases and J gave up 0 bases, with 7 bases separating them. This CDR3 is built from 13 residues. Per the germline V gene, CDR1 is MGHDK and CDR2 is SYGVNS. In nucleotides, the CDR3 is TGTGCCAGCAGTCGGGGCCTGAACACTGAAGCTTTCTTT. It yields the protein CASSRGLNTEAFF.

Of note for this clone: At the DNA level, this CDR3 is encoded by other sequences in the same sample as well. This chain uses TRBV10-3 with TRBJ2-7; D call uncertain. Trimming shortened V by 2 bases and J by 3 bases, and 2 bases separated the two germline ends. CDR1 and CDR2 (germline): ENHRY, SYGVKD. The CDR3 totals 11 residues. As DNA, the CDR3 is TGTGCCATCAGTGAGGGCTACGAGCAGTACTTC. Translating gives CAISEGYEQYF.

The V gene is TRBV28, the J gene TRBJ1-2; TRBD1 aligns across 11 bases. The CDR3 has 17 residues. Unmatched junction bases numbered 9, after V lost 3 bases and J lost 3 bases. In germline, CDR1 is MDHEN, CDR2 SYDVKM. The CDR3 is CASSFRDRGIRDYGYTF. Written as DNA, the CDR3 is TGTGCCAGCAGTTTCCGGGACAGGGGGATTAGGGACTATGGCTACACCTTC.

This sequence joins TRBV5-1 and TRBJ2-5; no definite D call. CDR3 length equals 13 residues. CDR1 is SGHRS, CDR2 YFSETQ, per germline. V was pared by 4 bases and J by 1 base, with 8 bases between. CDR3 region: CASSNHLQETQYF. The CDR3 DNA follows: TGCGCCAGCAGCAACCACCTCCAAGAGACCCAGTACTTC.

The chain joins TRBV7-9 to TRBJ2-6; D not certain. The CDR3 extends over 16 amino acids. Germline CDR1 reads SEHNR; CDR2 reads FQNEAQ (reference sequence). Deletions cut 3 bases from V and 0 bases from J, with 9 bases between. Written as DNA, the CDR3 is TGTGCCAGCAGCTTTTTTCGATACTCTGGGGCCAACGTCCTGACTTTC. Residues: CASSFFRYSGANVLTF.

This chain uses TRBV28 with TRBJ2-7, with D possibly matching TRBD2 (6 bases). The CDR3 runs to 14 residues. Germline loops: CDR1 MDHEN, CDR2 SYDVKM. Deletions cut 2 bases from V and 2 bases from J, with 10 bases between. CDR3 sequence: CASSLMGTAYEQYF. The CDR3 DNA reads TGTGCCAGCAGTTTAATGGGGACTGCCTACGAGCAGTACTTC.

The rearrangement links TRBV5-1 to TRBJ1-4, with 7 bases that match TRBD1. The CDR3 has 18 residues. V shed 2 bases, J shed 4 bases, and the junction held 14 bases outside the gene matches. Germline V gene lookup returns CDR1 SGHRS and CDR2 YFSETQ. The CDR3 loop is CASSLLPQETGINEKLFF. CDR3 sequence (DNA): TGCGCCAGCAGCTTACTACCCCAGGAGACAGGGATTAATGAAAAACTGTTTTTT.

The J gene is TRBJ2-7, the V gene TRBV10-3; 10 bases align to TRBD1. Germline V lookup: CDR1 ENHRY, CDR2 SYGVKD. The CDR3 sequence is 14 residues long. V trimming: 6 bases; J trimming: 6 bases; junction bases outside the gene matches: 8. The CDR3 loop reads CAISTGQGTIEQYF. Here the CDR3 DNA reads TGTGCCATCAGCACGGGACAGGGGACGATCGAGCAGTACTTC.

The rearrangement joins TRBV12-5 to TRBJ2-1; no definite D call. The germline V gene encodes CDR1 LGHNT and CDR2 FRNRAP. The CDR3 has 13 residues. Trimming took off 9 bases at V and 6 bases at J, with 15 bases between the two ends. In nucleotides, the CDR3 is TGTGCTAGCCTGGCCGGTACGTCCAATGAGCAGTTCTTC. It encodes CASLAGTSNEQFF.

V and J are TRBV4-3 and TRBJ1-2; TRBD1 aligns across 7 bases. The ends lost 0 bases at V and 5 bases at J; junction bases unmatched: 12. Germline loops: CDR1 LGHNA, CDR2 YSLEER. This CDR3 comprises 17 residues. CDR3 in amino acids: CASSQDGQGVKGYGYTF. The CDR3 DNA is TGCGCCAGCAGCCAAGATGGTCAGGGGGTAAAGGGATATGGCTACACCTTC.

V gene TRBV19 combines with J gene TRBJ2-7, with 9 bases fitting TRBD1. The CDR3 sequence is 15 residues long. The germline CDR1 and CDR2 sequences are LNHDA and SQIVND (reference sequence). The V and J ends lost 5 bases and 5 bases, in that order; junction bases with no gene match: 10. The CDR3 DNA reads as TGTGCCAGTAGTCCTGAAGGGACAGGGTACGACGAGCAGTACTTC. This sequence encodes CASSPEGTGYDEQYF.

The chain has TRBV5-8 and TRBJ2-1; 10 positions match TRBD1. CDR3 size: 15 residues. Germline lookup yields CDR1 SGHTS and CDR2 YDEGEE. Trimming removed 4 bases from V and 3 bases from J; junction bases left unmatched: 4. CDR3 nucleotides: TGTGCCAGCAGCCCGGGACAGGGGTTCTACAATGAGCAGTTCTTC. Protein sequence: CASSPGQGFYNEQFF.

This clone was counted once. The chain is built from TRBV5-1 and TRBJ1-4, with D possibly TRBD1 on 6 matching bases. The CDR3 extends over 15 amino acids. The ends were cut back, 5 bases at V and 4 bases at J, with 15 bases in the middle. Germline values: CDR1 SGHRS, CDR2 YFSETQ. The CDR3: CASSPDSPFNEKLFF. CDR3 bases: TGCGCCAGCAGTCCGGACAGCCCGTTTAATGAAAAACTGTTTTTT. The whole variable domain, remainder taken from reference TRBV5-1 and TRBJ1-4, is KAGVTQTPRYLIKTRGQQVTLSCSPISGHRSVSWYQQTPGQGLQFLFEYFSETQRNKGNFPGRFSGRQFSNSRSEMNVSTLELGDSALYLCASSPDSPFNEKLFFGSGTQLSVL.

Concerning this clone: One end of the junction varies from germline; a read error may be responsible. The rearrangement links TRBV19 to TRBJ2-1, with TRBD2 matching 10 bases. There are 15 residues in the CDR3. CDR1 is LNHDA, CDR2 SQIVND, per germline (reference sequence). In DNA, the CDR3 is TGTGCCAGTAGAATAGCGGGAGGTTCCTACAATGAGCAGTTCTTC. This gives the protein CASRIAGGSYNEQFF.

The chain joins TRBV6-6 to TRBJ2-7, with 10 bases lining up with TRBD2. The CDR3 consists of 14 residues. The germline V gene has CDR1 MNHNY and CDR2 SVGAGI (reference sequence). After removal of 2 bases from V and 5 bases from J, the junction contained 3 bases not matched to a gene. In DNA, the CDR3 is TGTGCCAGCAGTTACCTAGCGGGAGATGACGAGCAGTACTTC. Protein: CASSYLAGDDEQYF.

The chain uses TRBV5-5 and TRBJ2-7; perhaps D is TRBD1 or TRBD2 (5 bases each). Germline V gives CDR1 SGHKS, CDR2 YYEKEE (reference sequence). The CDR3 is made up of 13 amino acids. Trimming pared 0 bases from V and 4 bases from J, leaving 8 bases between. Here the CDR3 DNA reads TGTGCCAGCAGCTTGGTCTGGGGGTACGAGCAGTACTTC. It is translated as CASSLVWGYEQYF.

The chain has TRBV11-2 and TRBJ2-1; TRBD1 or TRBD2 may be the D gene (5 bases each). V lost 3 bases and J 3 bases, leaving 12 bases between the germline ends. The CDR3 length is 15 residues. CDR1 SGHAT and CDR2 FQNNGV come from the germline V gene. The chain's CDR3 is CASSFSRDRYNEQFF. CDR3 in DNA: TGTGCCAGCAGCTTTAGCAGGGACCGCTACAATGAGCAGTTCTTC. The full variable domain, completed using reference TRBV11-2 and TRBJ2-1, is EAGVAQSPRYKIIEKRQSVAFWCNPISGHATLYWYQQILGQGPKLLIQFQNNGVVDDSQLPKDRFSAERLKGVDSTLKIQPAKLEDSAVYLCASSFSRDRYNEQFFGPGTRLTVL.

This clone has just one count. The genes are TRBV11-3 and TRBJ2-2, with D possibly TRBD1 on 5 matching bases. The germline gives CDR1 SGHNT, CDR2 YENEEA. The CDR3 has 12 residues. Trimming shortened V by 6 bases and J by 5 bases, and 7 bases separated the two germline ends. The CDR3 reads CASRSGTGELFF. The CDR3, as DNA: TGTGCCAGCAGATCAGGGACCGGGGAGCTGTTTTTT. Using reference TRBV11-3 and TRBJ2-2 for the parts outside the CDR3, the full variable domain is EAGVVQSPRYKIIEKKQPVAFWCNPISGHNTLYWYLQNLGQGPELLIRYENEEAVDDSQLPKDRFSAERLKGVDSTLKIQPAELGDSAVYLCASRSGTGELFFGEGSRLTVL.

The chain employs TRBV21-1 and TRBJ2-2; the table's D call, TRBD2, has no DNA check behind it. TRBV21-1 is a listed pseudogene. The CDR3 totals 12 residues. CDR3 sequence (DNA): TGTGCCAGCAGCAACTACACCGGGGAGCTGTTTTTT. This codes for CASSNYTGELFF.

The CDR3 protein is CASSELTGVTYEQYF. The CDR3 DNA follows: TGTGCCAGCAGTGAATTAACGGGAGTAACCTACGAGCAGTACTTC. The chain combines TRBV6-1 with TRBJ2-7; perhaps TRBD2 as D (6 bases). The V gene lost 2 bases and the J gene lost 2 bases, with 13 bases spanning the gap. This CDR3 spans 15 amino acids. The germline gives CDR1 MNHNS, CDR2 SASEGT.

The table lists this clone with a count of one. Written as DNA, the CDR3 is TGTGCCAGCAGGGCCCCGGAAAGGCGGGGGGCGAAGGAAAAACTGTTTTTT. As protein: CASRAPERRGAKEKLFF. The V gene is TRBV27, the J gene TRBJ1-4; tentative D call: TRBD1 (6 bases). This CDR3 spans 17 amino acids. The germline V gene encodes CDR1 MNHEY and CDR2 SMNVEV (reference sequence). V lost 6 bases and J lost 8, with 25 bases in between. Based on the CDR3 plus reference TRBV27 and TRBJ1-4, the full variable domain is EAQVTQNPRYLITVTGKKLTVTCSQNMNHEYMSWYRQDPGLGLRQIYYSMNVEVTDKGDVPEGYKVSRKEKRNFPLILESPSPNQTSLYFCASRAPERRGAKEKLFFGSGTQLSVL.

The chain employs TRBV14 and TRBJ2-1; 9 bases agree with TRBD1. CDR3 length: 20 amino acids. After removal of 2 bases from V and 7 bases from J, the junction contained 21 bases not matched to a gene. Germline V gene lookup returns CDR1 SGHDN and CDR2 FVKESK. The CDR3 here is CASSQIPRDRDLSPFNEQFF. In DNA form, the CDR3 reads TGTGCCAGCAGCCAAATCCCGAGGGACAGGGATTTATCCCCGTTTAATGAGCAGTTCTTC.

The V call is TRBV6-5, the J call TRBJ2-3; D assignment may be TRBD1 or TRBD2 (5 bases each). Germline V gene data show CDR1 as MNHEY and CDR2 as SVGAGI. CDR3 length: 13 residues. V was clipped by 5 bases and J by 5 bases, with 11 bases between them. The DNA of the CDR3 is TGTGCCAGCAGTCCCATGAGGGGAGATACGCAGTATTTT. Amino acids: CASSPMRGDTQYF.

The chain joins TRBV19 to TRBJ2-7, with TRBD1 matching over 8 bases. Germline trimming cut 3 bases from V and 1 base from J; bases unmatched to any gene: 11. This CDR3 comprises 17 residues. Germline CDR1 and CDR2: LNHDA and SQIVND (reference sequence). The CDR3 loop reads CASSIRQGALGSYEQYF. The CDR3 bases are TGTGCCAGTAGTATTCGGCAGGGGGCTCTAGGGTCCTACGAGCAGTACTTC.

The CDR3 DNA follows: TGTGCCAGCAGTGAAGCGCTTGAGCGGACCTACAATGAGCAGTTCTTC. Its translation is CASSEALERTYNEQFF. J is TRBJ2-1 and V is TRBV6-1, with D tentatively TRBD2 (5 bases). Trimming removed 0 bases from V and 2 bases from J, with 11 bases in between. CDR1 is MNHNS and CDR2 is SASEGT in the germline V gene. The CDR3 is 16 residues long.